Listed below are T cell receptor beta chains from one sample, sequenced in a study of Graves' ophthalmopathy and Graves' hyperthyroidism. TCRdb redid the calling of the multiplex PCR reads with MiXCR, one entry per CDR3 protein. This table holds a few hundred thousand distinct CDR3 sequences, over 15% found once. Source material: peripheral blood. The origin of the receptors is a woman younger than 35 with stable Graves' hyperthyroidism. Each CDR3 is given with its conserved first and last residue. D genes are given only for firm matches. Rows may omit the clone size; those that give it use once, few, many or a size class.

D: .; V: TRBV19; J: TRBJ1-3; size: .; CDR3: CASGGRSGNTIYF; DNA: TGTGCCTCCGGGGGCAGAAGTGGAAACACCATATATTTT
D: .; V: TRBV3-1; J: TRBJ2-5; size: .; CDR3: CASSQGADEETQYF; DNA: TGTGCCAGCAGCCAAGGAGCGGATGAAGAGACCCAGTACTTC
D: TRBD1; V: TRBV28; J: TRBJ1-2; size: many; CDR3: CASTDVGAGGGYTF; DNA: TGTGCCAGCACGGATGTTGGGGCAGGGGGAGGCTACACCTTC
D: .; V: TRBV20-1; J: TRBJ2-2; size: few; CDR3: CSARSGRVNTGELFF; DNA: TGCAGTGCTAGGTCCGGCAGGGTGAACACCGGGGAGCTGTTTTTT
D: TRBD1; V: TRBV12-3/TRBV12-4; J: TRBJ1-3; size: many; CDR3: CASSPPRTGRGGTIYF; DNA: TGTGCCAGCAGCCCCCCGAGGACAGGCCGGGGTGGCACCATATATTTT
D: .; V: TRBV11-1; J: TRBJ2-7; size: many; CDR3: CASSLGLPQNEQYF; DNA: TGTGCCAGCAGCTTAGGGCTACCGCAAAACGAGCAGTACTTC
D: .; V: TRBV29-1; J: TRBJ1-2; size: many; CDR3: CSVDIEGTYGYTF; DNA: TGCAGCGTTGATATCGAGGGAACTTATGGCTACACCTTC
D: TRBD1; V: TRBV24-1; J: TRBJ2-2; size: many; CDR3: CATSTGGKNTGELFF; DNA: TGTGCCACCAGCACAGGGGGAAAGAACACCGGGGAGCTGTTTTTT
D: TRBD1; V: TRBV12-3/TRBV12-4; J: TRBJ1-1; size: many; CDR3: CASSRQGQAFF; DNA: TGTGCCAGCAGTAGACAGGGTCAAGCTTTCTTT
D: .; V: TRBV7-2; J: TRBJ2-5; size: many; CDR3: CASSLASSRGRETQYF; DNA: TGTGCCAGCAGCTTAGCGTCGAGCAGGGGCCGGGAGACCCAGTACTTC
D: .; V: TRBV12-3/TRBV12-4; J: TRBJ1-1; size: many; CDR3: CASSFAGAQGEAFF; DNA: TGTGCCAGCAGTTTTGCGGGGGCTCAAGGGGAAGCTTTCTTT
D: TRBD2; V: TRBV6-5; J: TRBJ2-2; size: many; CDR3: CASSYLAGTSNTGELFF; DNA: TGTGCCAGCAGTTACCTGGCGGGGACTAGCAACACCGGGGAGCTGTTTTTT
D: .; V: TRBV12-3/TRBV12-4; J: TRBJ1-1; size: .; CDR3: CASSLAYVTEAFF; DNA: TGTGCCAGCAGTTTAGCGTACGTTACTGAAGCTTTCTTT
D: TRBD1; V: TRBV19; J: TRBJ1-2; size: few; CDR3: CASSPTPGQGFEGYTF; DNA: TGTGCCAGTAGTCCCACACCGGGACAGGGTTTCGAAGGCTACACCTTC
D: TRBD1; V: TRBV11-2; J: TRBJ2-7; size: few; CDR3: CASSFPGTDFYEQYF; DNA: TGTGCCAGCAGCTTCCCCGGGACAGACTTCTACGAGCAGTACTTC
D: TRBD1; V: TRBV19; J: TRBJ1-1; size: many; CDR3: CASSRDRGSRTEAFF; DNA: TGTGCCAGTAGCCGGGACAGGGGATCAAGGACTGAAGCTTTCTTT
D: .; V: TRBV6-1; J: TRBJ2-7; size: .; CDR3: CATRLNYEQYF; DNA: TGTGCCACCCGTCTGAACTACGAGCAGTACTTC
D: .; V: TRBV5-1; J: TRBJ1-2; size: many; CDR3: CASSLDLWGAQADGYTF; DNA: TGCGCCAGCAGCTTGGATTTGTGGGGGGCGCAGGCCGATGGCTACACCTTC
D: TRBD1; V: TRBV6-2/TRBV6-3; J: TRBJ1-2; size: many; CDR3: CASSRPGQGNYGYTF; DNA: TGTGCCAGCAGCCGACCGGGACAGGGTAACTATGGCTACACCTTC
D: .; V: TRBV12-5; J: TRBJ1-5; size: many; CDR3: CASGSGRQQPQHF; DNA: TGTGCTAGTGGGTCGGGACGACAACAGCCCCAGCATTTT
D: TRBD1; V: TRBV7-2; J: TRBJ1-3; size: many; CDR3: CASSQGQGKRNTIYF; DNA: TGTGCCAGCAGCCAAGGACAGGGCAAGAGAAACACCATATATTTT
D: .; V: TRBV19; J: TRBJ1-1; size: .; CDR3: CASRPSGRPIVGTEAFF; DNA: TGTGCCAGTAGGCCCTCGGGACGACCCATCGTGGGAACTGAAGCTTTCTTT
D: .; V: TRBV15; J: TRBJ2-2; size: .; CDR3: CATSSRGYTGELFF; DNA: TGTGCCACCAGCAGCCGGGGGTACACCGGGGAGCTGTTTTTT
D: TRBD1; V: TRBV7-9; J: TRBJ2-7; size: many; CDR3: CASSPLGGGYEQYF; DNA: TGTGCCAGCAGCCCCTTAGGGGGCGGGTACGAGCAGTACTTC
D: .; V: TRBV28; J: TRBJ1-5; size: .; CDR3: CASSPSVGNQPQHF; DNA: TGTGCCAGCAGCCCTAGCGTTGGCAATCAGCCCCAGCATTTT